The 22 T cell receptor beta chains presented below share a single source sample, sequenced in a study of blood T cell repertoires in COVID-19 (dated by TCRdb to about 2020). The method was the immunoSEQ multiplex PCR assay. The immuneACCESS repertoire file appears here via TCRdb, limited to in-frame rearrangements. These files lack a portion of the clones; in checked studies, under half of the deficit traces to unresolved V genes, and the cause of the others is not known. This sample gives roughly 200,000 clones in total; about 78% of them show up just once. The leading ten clones occupy around 5.4% of the sample. The sequencing sample was made of peripheral blood. These receptors were obtained from a woman aged 70-85 years with acute or convalescent COVID-19.

This chain links TRBV5-4 with TRBJ2-5, with 8 bases lining up with TRBD1. The length of the CDR3 is 14 residues. Germline V CDR1 and CDR2: SGHNT, YYREEE (reference sequence). Losses at the gene ends were 2 bases for V and 5 bases for J; bases not matched to a gene: 5. CDR3 nucleotides: TGTGCCAGCAGCTTCGGACAGGGCGGGGAGACCCAGTACTTC. It is translated as CASSFGQGGETQYF.

The V gene is TRBV25-1, the J gene TRBJ2-1; a weak D match, TRBD1 (6 bases). Germline CDR1 MGHDK, CDR2 SYGVNS. The CDR3 has 14 amino acids. V dropped 1 base and J dropped 4 bases, with 8 bases sitting between them. This CDR3 reads CASSELGQYNEQFF. In DNA, the CDR3 is TGTGCCAGCAGTGAATTGGGACAATACAATGAGCAGTTCTTC.

The gene calls are TRBV6-5 and TRBJ1-1; D is unclear. This CDR3 contains 14 residues. The germline V gene has CDR1 MNHEY and CDR2 SVGAGI. V was shortened by 5 bases and J by 1 base, with 11 bases between the two germline ends. This chain's CDR3 is CASSPTWANTEAFF. DNA for the CDR3: TGTGCCAGCAGTCCTACATGGGCGAACACTGAAGCTTTCTTT.

The chain recombines TRBV9 with TRBJ2-5; the match to TRBD2 covers 13 bases. The germline V gene encodes CDR1 SGDLS and CDR2 YYNGEE. With 0 bases clipped from V and 3 bases from J, the junction kept 11 bases outside the gene matches. This CDR3 comprises 19 residues. CDR3 protein: CASSVEGTSGIGGEETQYF. Written as DNA, the CDR3 is TGTGCCAGCAGCGTAGAAGGGACTAGCGGGATAGGGGGAGAAGAGACCCAGTACTTC.

In this sample, this clone turned up a few times. The chain carries TRBV2 and TRBJ1-4, with 7 positions matching TRBD1. This CDR3 contains 14 residues. V was pared by 6 bases and J by 7 bases, with 8 bases of the junction left unmatched. Per the germline V gene, CDR1 is SNHLY and CDR2 is FYNNEI. The CDR3 reads CASSPGTAREKLFF. The CDR3, as DNA: TGTGCCAGCAGCCCCGGGACAGCCCGTGAAAAACTGTTTTTT.

The chain is built from TRBV5-1 and TRBJ2-7; weak D call: TRBD2 (7 bases). The V gene lost 3 bases and the J gene lost 3 bases, with 16 bases spanning the gap. This CDR3 is 15 amino acids long. Germline V gene lookup returns CDR1 SGHRS and CDR2 YFSETQ. The CDR3 coding sequence is TGCGCCAGCAGCTCCTTGGGAGGGGGAATCTACGAGCAGTACTTC. It translates to CASSSLGGGIYEQYF.

The chain combines TRBV5-1 with TRBJ2-7; 7 bases align to TRBD2. Trimming took 4 bases from V and 1 from J; bases not matched to a gene: 8. The CDR3 runs to 15 residues. Per germline, CDR1 SGHRS and CDR2 YFSETQ. The CDR3 here is CASSPSGGGSYEQYF. CDR3 bases: TGCGCCAGCAGCCCTAGTGGGGGAGGGTCCTACGAGCAGTACTTC.

The CDR3: CASSYSWGGHEQYF. The CDR3, as DNA: TGTGCCAGCAGTTACTCGTGGGGCGGCCACGAGCAGTACTTC. The V call is TRBV6-5, the J call TRBJ2-7; TRBD1 is a possible D gene (5 bases). V shed 0 bases and J shed 5 bases, with 11 bases lying between them. Germline V gene lookup returns CDR1 MNHEY and CDR2 SVGAGI. The CDR3 spans 14 residues.

The gene calls are TRBV6-1 and TRBJ2-5; 11 bases are a match to TRBD2. V was pared by 2 bases and J by 2 bases, with 7 bases of the junction left unmatched. This CDR3 is 17 amino acids long. Germline-derived CDR1 and CDR2 are MNHNS and SASEGT. The CDR3 here is CASSELAGGVRQETQYF. The CDR3 DNA sequence: TGTGCCAGCAGTGAACTAGCGGGAGGCGTCAGACAAGAGACCCAGTACTTC.

The chain joins TRBV3-1 (or the pseudogene TRBV3-2) to TRBJ1-1, with D perhaps matching TRBD1 (6 bases). Germline V lookup: CDR1 LGHDT, CDR2 YNNKEL (reference sequence). The CDR3 runs to 13 residues. V lost 4 bases and J 4 bases, leaving 10 bases between the germline ends. In DNA, the CDR3 is TGTGCCAGCAGCCGCAGGGGAATCACTGAAGCTTTCTTT. Its translation is CASSRRGITEAFF.

J is TRBJ1-6 and V is TRBV7-2; D unclear. Looked up from germline, CDR1 is SGHTA and CDR2 is FQGNSA. This CDR3 has 16 amino acids. V shed 5 bases and J shed 6 bases, with 17 bases lying between them. Here the CDR3 DNA reads TGTGCCAGCAGCCCAGTTTGGGCACCAACTAATTCACCCCTCCACTTT. It specifies CASSPVWAPTNSPLHF.

The chain is built from TRBV23-1 and TRBJ2-5; tentative D call: TRBD1 (5 bases). TRBV23-1 is an ORF; its function is uncertain. With 4 bases removed from V and 2 bases from J, the gap between germline ends came to 11 bases. This CDR3 has 14 amino acids. CDR3 nucleotide sequence: TGCGCCAGCAGTCTCAAGGGGCATCAAGAGACCCAGTACTTC. It specifies CASSLKGHQETQYF.

The chain links TRBV7-9 to TRBJ2-7; TRBD1 aligns across 10 bases. Trimming cost V 1 base and J 2 bases; bases outside gene matches: 5. The germline V gene encodes CDR1 SEHNR and CDR2 FQNEAQ (reference sequence). CDR3 length: 16 residues. The CDR3 nucleotides read TGTGCCAGCAGCTTAGGGAGGGGGACAGGGGCCTACGAGCAGTACTTC. Translated: CASSLGRGTGAYEQYF. The variable domain in full, with the rest retrieved from reference TRBV7-9 and TRBJ2-7, is DTGVSQNPRHKITKRGQNVTFRCDPISEHNRLYWYRQTLGQGPEFLTYFQNEAQLEKSRLLSDRFSAERPKGSFSTLEIQRTEQGDSAMYLCASSLGRGTGAYEQYFGPGTRLTVT.

J is TRBJ1-2 and V is TRBV27; 9 positions agree with TRBD1. The CDR3 loop spans 17 amino acids. V lost 5 bases and J lost 3; bases outside the gene matches: 13. Germline lookup yields CDR1 MNHEY and CDR2 SMNVEV (reference sequence). CDR3 sequence reads: CASSPLGQGSRDYGYTF. The CDR3 DNA is TGTGCCAGCAGTCCCTTGGGACAGGGAAGTAGAGACTATGGCTACACCTTC.

The chain employs TRBV7-2 and TRBJ1-5, with 8 bases identical to TRBD1. The V segment lost 5 bases and the J segment 9 bases; nucleotides outside the gene matches: 12. The CDR3 runs 15 residues. The germline gives CDR1 SGHTA, CDR2 FQGNSA. As DNA, the CDR3 is TGTGCCAGCAGCCCAGTAGGGACAGGCACTTGGCCCCAGCATTTT. This encodes CASSPVGTGTWPQHF.

The gene calls are TRBV5-4 and TRBJ1-2; possibly TRBD1 for D (6 bases). CDR1 and CDR2 from the germline V gene are SGHNT and YYREEE (reference sequence). The CDR3 contains 13 residues. The V end lost 4 bases, the J end lost 9 bases, and 16 bases lay between the germline ends. In nucleotides, the CDR3 is TGTGCCAGCAGCACCTTACAGGGCGGTAGCTACACCTTC. It codes for CASSTLQGGSYTF.

This clone turned up a few times. The chain couples TRBV3-1 (or the pseudogene TRBV3-2) to TRBJ2-7; maybe TRBD1 (6 bases). The CDR3 loop spans 15 amino acids. The germline gives CDR1 LGHDT, CDR2 YNNKEL (reference sequence). The V end was cut by 4 bases, the J end by 6 bases, with 19 bases between. The DNA for the CDR3 is TGTGCCAGCAGCCGAACAGGGCAGGGCACGGTCGAGCAGTACTTC. Translating it yields CASSRTGQGTVEQYF.

The chain couples TRBV3-1 (or the pseudogene TRBV3-2) to TRBJ2-3; 8 bases are shared with TRBD2. This CDR3 contains 17 residues. Germline V gene data show CDR1 as LGHDT and CDR2 as YNNKEL (reference sequence). J was trimmed by 0 bases and V by 0 bases; bases with no gene match: 5. Written as DNA, the CDR3 is TGTGCCAGCAGCCAAGACCTAGCGGGTGTAAGCACAGATACGCAGTATTTT. This codes for CASSQDLAGVSTDTQYF.

The chain couples TRBV19 to TRBJ2-1; 15 positions agree with TRBD2. With V trimmed by 5 bases and J by 9 bases, 5 bases remained unmatched. The CDR3 is made up of 15 amino acids. The V gene's germline CDR1 is LNHDA and CDR2 SQIVND (reference sequence). The CDR3 DNA sequence: TGTGCCAGTAGTGGGGGACTAGCGGGAGGACTTGAGCAGTTCTTC. Translating gives CASSGGLAGGLEQFF.

In DNA form, the CDR3 reads TGTGCCAGCAGCTCGGGGGGGACTAACTATGGCTACACCTTC. The encoded protein is CASSSGGTNYGYTF. The genes are TRBV5-4 and TRBJ1-2; D perhaps matches TRBD1 (5 bases). In germline, CDR1 is SGHNT, CDR2 YYREEE (reference sequence). CDR3 size: 14 residues. The V and J ends lost 3 bases and 0 bases respectively, with 9 bases between them.

The chain employs TRBV18 and TRBJ1-3; 9 bases match TRBD1. This CDR3 comprises 15 residues. Trimming removed 4 bases from V and 0 bases from J; junction bases left unmatched: 1. Germline values: CDR1 KGHSH, CDR2 LQKENI. CDR3 in amino acids: CASSRGQGSGNTIYF. CDR3 DNA sequence: TGTGCCAGCTCACGGGGACAGGGCTCTGGAAACACCATATATTTT.

For the CDR3, the DNA is TGTGCCAGTAGTATAAGGCTGGGGGCGAACTATGGCTACACCTTC. As protein: CASSIRLGANYGYTF. This chain joins TRBV19 and TRBJ1-2; TRBD1 is a possible D gene (6 bases). The CDR3 is 15 amino acids. Germline assignment: CDR1 LNHDA and CDR2 SQIVND (reference sequence). V dropped 2 bases and J dropped 2 bases, with 12 bases sitting between them.